These T cell receptor beta chains were read from a single sample in a study of OX40 agonist ivuxolimab in advanced cancers. The protocol was immunoSEQ multiplex PCR, while the TCRdb copy is restricted to in-frame clones and leaves out a portion. The sample comprises roughly 73,000 clones, 88% of which are singletons, and around 2% rests with the top ten. Material: CD4+ or CD8+ T cells sorted from blood, obtained in a trial of the OX40 agonist ivuxolimab. These receptor sequences come from an adult with an advanced solid tumor such as melanoma, head and neck, liver or kidney cancer. CDR3s include the opening cysteine and the closing phenylalanine or tryptophan. D genes are given only for firm matches. For some rows the clone size is stated as once, few or many, or as a class when expanded; others skip it.

>once|TRBJ2-7|NA|TRBV7-3
CASSSPGGGDEQYF
TGTGCCAGCAGTTCCCCGGGAGGGGGCGACGAGCAGTACTTC
>NA|TRBJ1-5|NA|TRBV19
CASSLDTLIPDQPQHF
TGTGCCAGTAGTCTAGACACCCTGATCCCTGATCAGCCCCAGCATTTT
>NA|TRBJ2-3|NA|TRBV7-2
CASSLSPDTQYF
TGTGCCAGCAGCTTAAGCCCAGATACGCAGTATTTT
>once|TRBJ1-6|TRBD1|TRBV7-2
CASSLRQGRSNSPLHF
TGTGCCAGCAGCTTACGACAGGGTCGTTCAAATTCACCCCTCCACTTT
>NA|TRBJ2-5|TRBD1|TRBV2
CASLRDRVLAETQYF
TGTGCCAGCCTCCGGGACAGGGTCTTGGCGGAGACCCAGTACTTC
>NA|TRBJ2-4|TRBD2|TRBV7-3
CASSPGGLSAKNIQYF
TGTGCCAGCAGCCCGGGGGGGCTATCCGCCAAAAACATTCAGTACTTC
>NA|TRBJ1-2|NA|TRBV5-4
CASSLDRGLDFGYGYTF
TGTGCCAGCAGCTTGGACCGGGGATTAGACTTTGGGTATGGCTACACCTTC
>NA|TRBJ1-2|NA|TRBV18
CASSPPSRGRGYTF
TGTGCCAGCTCACCACCGAGTCGAGGGCGTGGCTACACCTTC
>NA|TRBJ2-3|TRBD2|TRBV19
CASSKGGGLTDTQYF
TGTGCCAGTAGTAAAGGCGGGGGGCTCACAGATACGCAGTATTTT
>NA|TRBJ1-1|NA|TRBV29-1
CSVGQTNTEAFF
TGCAGCGTTGGACAGACGAACACTGAAGCTTTCTTT
>NA|TRBJ1-4|TRBD1|TRBV5-4
CASSSQGATNEKLFF
TGTGCCAGCAGCTCCCAGGGGGCGACTAATGAAAAACTGTTTTTT